This record covers a single T cell receptor beta chain. Its antigen is still unknown. Lesional scalp tissue (obtained by punch biopsy) and peripheral blood were collected from alopecia areata patients. The record originates from a study of CD8+ T cells in alopecia areata. Overall study results and limits: Alopecia totalis/universalis scalp especially showed more expanded CD8+ clones than normal scalp.

The CDR3 length is 13 residues. V was shortened by 3 bases and J by 0 bases, with 3 bases between the two germline ends. CDR1 is SGHTA and CDR2 is FQGNSA in the germline V gene. cDNA prepared by RNA extraction and subsequent reverse transcription served as the template for sequencing. Profiling relied on immunoSEQ multiplex PCR, and the TCRdb table lists in-frame clones only, not all of them. The profile shows about 110,000 clones, roughly 55% of them singletons. The sequenced sample was NKG2D-low CD8+ T cells sorted from blood. This clonotype originated in a human donor with alopecia areata. The rearrangement links TRBV7-2 to TRBJ2-1, with no clear D. The CDR3 nucleotides are TGTGCCAGCAGCTTTCGCTCCTACAATGAGCAGTTCTTC. It encodes CASSFRSYNEQFF.